The 8 T cell receptor beta chains presented below share a single source sample, sequenced in a study of blood T cell repertoires in COVID-19 (TCRdb year 2020). The library was obtained by the immunoSEQ multiplex PCR assay. Here the immuneACCESS table is served through TCRdb, limited to in-frame sequences with V and J called. Missing clones are a known gap in these copies; in checked studies unresolved V genes cover under half, and the rest lacks a known reason. Counted in this sample were fewer than 50,000 clones; roughly 63% of them appeared once. 6.2% of the sample lies in the top ten. Sequencing was performed on peripheral blood. The receptors come from a man aged 80 or over with acute or convalescent COVID-19.

The chain is built from TRBV9 and TRBJ2-5; 7 bases are a match to TRBD1. CDR1 and CDR2 from the germline V gene are SGDLS and YYNGEE. This CDR3 is 16 amino acids long. The trim removed 3 bases at V and 0 bases at J, leaving 8 bases unmatched. The CDR3 bases are TGTGCCAGCAGCGCCACAGGGGACCCGTACCAAGAGACCCAGTACTTC. Its translation: CASSATGDPYQETQYF.

The rearrangement joins TRBV5-4 to TRBJ2-5, with 11 positions matching TRBD2. V lost 5 bases to trimming and J lost 4 bases; unmatched junction nucleotides: 4. Germline V gene sequence: CDR1 SGHNT, CDR2 YYREEE (reference sequence). This CDR3 comprises 14 residues. The CDR3 region is CASRTGLAGETQYF. CDR3 nucleotide sequence: TGTGCCAGCAGAACCGGACTAGCGGGAGAGACCCAGTACTTC.

The table lists this clone with many counts. The rearrangement uses TRBV18 and TRBJ1-3, with TRBD1 as a possible D gene (5 bases). This CDR3 contains 15 residues. Trimming left V 1 base short and J 2 bases short, with 9 bases between. Looked up from germline, CDR1 is KGHSH and CDR2 is LQKENI. DNA of the CDR3: TGTGCCAGCTCACCACTTGACAGAGCTGGAAACACCATATATTTT. Translating gives CASSPLDRAGNTIYF. Full variable domain (remainder filled in from reference TRBV18 and TRBJ1-3): NAGVMQNPRHLVRRRGQEARLRCSPMKGHSHVYWYRQLPEEGLKFMVYLQKENIIDESGMPKERFSAEFPKEGPSILRIQQVVRGDSAAYFCASSPLDRAGNTIYFGEGSWLTVV.

The chain employs TRBV7-9 and TRBJ1-1, with a possible D match to TRBD1 (6 bases). Between the trimmed V and J ends, which lost 6 bases and 5 bases, there was a span of 28 bases. This CDR3 has 18 residues. Germline V gene sequence: CDR1 SEHNR, CDR2 FQNEAQ (reference sequence). DNA for the CDR3: TGTGCCAGCAGGCCCCGCCTACGGAGAGAGGGGGAACGAACTGAAGCTTTCTTT. The encoded protein is CASRPRLRREGERTEAFF. The variable domain in full, with the rest retrieved from reference TRBV7-9 and TRBJ1-1, is DTGVSQNPRHKITKRGQNVTFRCDPISEHNRLYWYRQTLGQGPEFLTYFQNEAQLEKSRLLSDRFSAERPKGSFSTLEIQRTEQGDSAMYLCASRPRLRREGERTEAFFGQGTRLTVV.

CDR3 residues: CASSLGGGGNTIYF. For the CDR3, the DNA is TGCGCCAGCAGCTTGGGCGGGGGTGGAAACACCATATATTTT. This sequence joins TRBV5-1 and TRBJ1-3; maybe TRBD1 (5 bases). CDR1 and CDR2 (germline): SGHRS, YFSETQ. The V and J ends lost 0 bases and 3 bases respectively, with 7 bases between them. CDR3 length: 14 residues.

Note on this clone: The sample contains more than one DNA sequence encoding this CDR3. The gene calls are TRBV5-5 and TRBJ1-1; no clear D. The CDR3 covers 11 residues. Germline V CDR1 and CDR2: SGHKS, YYEKEE (reference sequence). The V end lost 2 bases, the J end lost 7 bases, and 6 bases lay between the germline ends. The CDR3 is CASSFQVEAFF. Here the CDR3 DNA reads TGTGCCAGCAGCTTTCAGGTTGAAGCTTTCTTT.

The chain joins TRBV2 to TRBJ2-3; 8 positions match TRBD1. The V gene end was trimmed by 3 bases and the J gene end by 3 bases; junction bases not matched to a gene: 2. Germline V lookup: CDR1 SNHLY, CDR2 FYNNEI. This CDR3 has 14 residues. This CDR3 is CASSDGTGTDTQYF. In DNA form, the CDR3 reads TGTGCCAGCAGTGATGGGACAGGAACAGATACGCAGTATTTT.

This clone has only one observation. This chain uses TRBV10-3 with TRBJ2-5; 10 bases align to TRBD2. The CDR3 contains 15 residues. Germline lookup yields CDR1 ENHRY and CDR2 SYGVKD. V lost 8 bases to trimming and J lost 3 bases; unmatched junction nucleotides: 9. DNA for the CDR3: TGTGCCATCGCTGGGCGTCTAGCGGGGGAAGAGACCCAGTACTTC. This translates into CAIAGRLAGEETQYF.